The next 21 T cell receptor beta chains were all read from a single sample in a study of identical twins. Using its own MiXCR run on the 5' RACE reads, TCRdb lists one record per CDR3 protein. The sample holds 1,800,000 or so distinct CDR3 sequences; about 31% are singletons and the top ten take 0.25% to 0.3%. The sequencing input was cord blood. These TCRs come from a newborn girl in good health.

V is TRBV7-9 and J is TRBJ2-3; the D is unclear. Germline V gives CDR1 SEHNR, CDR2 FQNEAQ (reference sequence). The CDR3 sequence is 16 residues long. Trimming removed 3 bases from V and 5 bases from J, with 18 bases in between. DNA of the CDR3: TGTGCCAGCAGCTTTCTGGCCCTCGGGCGACGAGATACGCAGTATTTT. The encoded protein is CASSFLALGRRDTQYF.

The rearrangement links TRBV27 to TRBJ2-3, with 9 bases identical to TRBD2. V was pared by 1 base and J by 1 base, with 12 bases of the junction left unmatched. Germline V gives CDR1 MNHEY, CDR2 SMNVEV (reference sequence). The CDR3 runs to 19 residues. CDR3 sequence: CASSLYITTRLAGTDTQYF. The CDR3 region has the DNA TGTGCCAGCAGTTTATATATTACCACGCGACTAGCGGGCACAGATACGCAGTATTTT.

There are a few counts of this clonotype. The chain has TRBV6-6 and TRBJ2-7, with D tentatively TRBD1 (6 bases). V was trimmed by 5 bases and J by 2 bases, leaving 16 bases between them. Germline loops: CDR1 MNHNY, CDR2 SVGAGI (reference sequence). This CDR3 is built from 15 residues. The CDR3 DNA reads TGTGCCAGCAGTCCAAAAGGACAGACCCCCTACGAGCAGTACTTC. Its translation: CASSPKGQTPYEQYF.

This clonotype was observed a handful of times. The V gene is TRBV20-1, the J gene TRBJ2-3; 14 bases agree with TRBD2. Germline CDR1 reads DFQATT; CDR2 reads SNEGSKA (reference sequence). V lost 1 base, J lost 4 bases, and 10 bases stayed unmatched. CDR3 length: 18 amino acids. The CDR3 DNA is TGCAGTGCTAGAGTTACGGGACTAGCGGGAGTTGGCGCAGATACGCAGTATTTT. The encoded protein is CSARVTGLAGVGADTQYF.

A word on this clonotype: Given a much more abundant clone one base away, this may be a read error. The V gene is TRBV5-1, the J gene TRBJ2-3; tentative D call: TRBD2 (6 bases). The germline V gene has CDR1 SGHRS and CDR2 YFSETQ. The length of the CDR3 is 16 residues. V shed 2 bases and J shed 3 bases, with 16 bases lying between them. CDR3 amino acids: CASSFVPSDGTDTQYF. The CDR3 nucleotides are TGCGCCAGCAGCTTTGTCCCTAGCGACGGGACAGATACGCAGTATTTT.

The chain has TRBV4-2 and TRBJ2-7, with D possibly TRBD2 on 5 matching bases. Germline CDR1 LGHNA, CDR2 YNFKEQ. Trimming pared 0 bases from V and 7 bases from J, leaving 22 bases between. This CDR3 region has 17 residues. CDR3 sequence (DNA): TGTGCCAGCAGCCAAGATCCCCTAGCAGTGTTTTACAATGAGCAGTACTTC. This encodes CASSQDPLAVFYNEQYF.

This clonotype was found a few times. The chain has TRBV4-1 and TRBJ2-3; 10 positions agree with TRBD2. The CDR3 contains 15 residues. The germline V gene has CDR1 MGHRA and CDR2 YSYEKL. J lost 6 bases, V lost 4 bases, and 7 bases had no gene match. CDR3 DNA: TGCGCCAGCAGCCCCGAACGACTAGCGGGCGATACGCAGTATTTT. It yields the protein CASSPERLAGDTQYF.

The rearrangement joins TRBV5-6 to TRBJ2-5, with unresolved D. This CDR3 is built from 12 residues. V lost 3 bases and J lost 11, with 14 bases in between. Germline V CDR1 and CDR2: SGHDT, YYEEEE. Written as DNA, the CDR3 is TGTGCCAGCAGCTCAATGTCCAATGAGCAGTACTTC. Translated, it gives CASSSMSNEQYF.

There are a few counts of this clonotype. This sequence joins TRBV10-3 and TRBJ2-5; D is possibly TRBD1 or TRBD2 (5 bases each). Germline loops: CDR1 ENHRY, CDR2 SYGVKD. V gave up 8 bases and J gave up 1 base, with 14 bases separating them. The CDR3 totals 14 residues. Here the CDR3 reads CAIGGGGLQETQYF. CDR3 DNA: TGTGCCATCGGGGGTGGAGGTCTCCAAGAGACCCAGTACTTC.

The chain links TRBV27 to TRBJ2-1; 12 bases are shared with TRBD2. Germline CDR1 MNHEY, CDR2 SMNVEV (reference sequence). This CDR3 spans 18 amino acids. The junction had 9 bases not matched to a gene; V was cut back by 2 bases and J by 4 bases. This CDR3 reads CASSLGSSGRAWYNEQFF. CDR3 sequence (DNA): TGTGCCAGCAGTTTAGGGTCTAGCGGGAGGGCCTGGTACAATGAGCAGTTCTTC.

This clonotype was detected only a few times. The CDR3 DNA is TGTGCCAGCAGCCAAGATAGGCGAGGGGGGAACTACGAGCAGTACTTC. Its protein product is CASSQDRRGGNYEQYF. This chain connects TRBV3-1 to TRBJ2-7; D is perhaps TRBD1 or TRBD2 (6 bases each). V lost 0 bases and J lost 3, with 15 bases in between. This CDR3 spans 16 amino acids. Germline V gene sequence: CDR1 LGHDT, CDR2 YNNKEL (reference sequence).

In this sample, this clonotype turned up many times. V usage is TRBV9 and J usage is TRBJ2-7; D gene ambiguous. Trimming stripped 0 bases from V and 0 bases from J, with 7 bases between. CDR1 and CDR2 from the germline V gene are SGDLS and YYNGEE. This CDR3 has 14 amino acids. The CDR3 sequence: CASSVEAGSYEQYF. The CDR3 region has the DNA TGTGCCAGCAGCGTAGAAGCAGGCTCCTACGAGCAGTACTTC.

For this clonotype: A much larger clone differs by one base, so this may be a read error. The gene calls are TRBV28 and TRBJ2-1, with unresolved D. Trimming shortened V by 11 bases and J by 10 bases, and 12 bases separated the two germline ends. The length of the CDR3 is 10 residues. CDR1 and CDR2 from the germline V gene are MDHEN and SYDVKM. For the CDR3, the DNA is TGTGCCGTAGAAACCTACGAGCAGTTCTTC. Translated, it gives CAVETYEQFF.

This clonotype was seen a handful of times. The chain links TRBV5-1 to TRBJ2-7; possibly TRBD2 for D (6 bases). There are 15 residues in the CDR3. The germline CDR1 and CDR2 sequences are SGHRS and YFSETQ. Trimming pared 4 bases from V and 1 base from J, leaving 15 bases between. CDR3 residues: CASSHSSAVSYEQYF. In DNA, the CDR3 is TGCGCCAGCAGCCACTCTAGCGCGGTATCCTACGAGCAGTACTTC.

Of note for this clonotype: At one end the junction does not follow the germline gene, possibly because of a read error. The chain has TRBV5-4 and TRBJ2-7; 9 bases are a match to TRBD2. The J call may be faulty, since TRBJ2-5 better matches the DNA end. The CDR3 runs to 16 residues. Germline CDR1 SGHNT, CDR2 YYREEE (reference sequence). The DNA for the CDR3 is TGTTCCAGCAGCTCAGGACTAGCGAGAGTCTCGGAGACCCAGTACTTC. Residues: CSSSSGLARVSETQYF.

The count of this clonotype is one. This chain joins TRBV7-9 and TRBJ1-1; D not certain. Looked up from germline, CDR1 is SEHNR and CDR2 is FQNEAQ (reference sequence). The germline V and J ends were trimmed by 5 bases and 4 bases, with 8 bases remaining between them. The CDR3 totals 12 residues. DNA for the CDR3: TGTGCCAGCAGCCGCTCTGGCACTGAAGCTTTCTTT. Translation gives CASSRSGTEAFF.

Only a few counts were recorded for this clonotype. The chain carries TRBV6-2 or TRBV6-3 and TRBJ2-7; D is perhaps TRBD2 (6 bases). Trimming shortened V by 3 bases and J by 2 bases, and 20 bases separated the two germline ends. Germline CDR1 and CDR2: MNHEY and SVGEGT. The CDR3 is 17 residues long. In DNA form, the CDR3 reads TGTGCCAGCAGTTATGGGGGAGGCACAGCGTCGACCTACGAGCAGTACTTC. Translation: CASSYGGGTASTYEQYF.

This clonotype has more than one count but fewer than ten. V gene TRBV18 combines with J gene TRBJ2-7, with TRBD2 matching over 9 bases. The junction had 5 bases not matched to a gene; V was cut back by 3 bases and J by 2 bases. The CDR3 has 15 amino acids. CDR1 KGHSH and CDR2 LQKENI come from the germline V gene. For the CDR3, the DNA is TGTGCCAGCTCACCGCTAGCGGGATACCCCTACGAGCAGTACTTC. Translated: CASSPLAGYPYEQYF.

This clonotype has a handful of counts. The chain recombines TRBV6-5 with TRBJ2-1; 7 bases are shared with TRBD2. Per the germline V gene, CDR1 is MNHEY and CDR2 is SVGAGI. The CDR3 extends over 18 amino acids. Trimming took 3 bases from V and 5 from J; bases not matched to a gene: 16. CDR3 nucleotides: TGTGCCAGCAGTTATAAAAGGGCGACTAGCTGGGAAAACAATGAGCAGTTCTTC. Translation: CASSYKRATSWENNEQFF.

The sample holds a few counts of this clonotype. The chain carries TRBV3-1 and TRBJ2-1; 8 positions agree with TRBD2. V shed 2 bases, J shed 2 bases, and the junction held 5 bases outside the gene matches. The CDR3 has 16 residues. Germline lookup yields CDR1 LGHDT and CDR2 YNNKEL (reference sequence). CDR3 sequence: CASSQQSGGTYNEQFF. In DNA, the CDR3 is TGTGCCAGCAGCCAACAAAGCGGGGGCACCTACAATGAGCAGTTCTTC.

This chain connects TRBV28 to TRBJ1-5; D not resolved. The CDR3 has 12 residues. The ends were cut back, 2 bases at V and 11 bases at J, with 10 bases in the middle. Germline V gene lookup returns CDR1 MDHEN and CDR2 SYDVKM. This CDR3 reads CASSLQAGAQHF. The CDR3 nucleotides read TGTGCCAGCAGTTTACAGGCCGGGGCCCAGCATTTT.